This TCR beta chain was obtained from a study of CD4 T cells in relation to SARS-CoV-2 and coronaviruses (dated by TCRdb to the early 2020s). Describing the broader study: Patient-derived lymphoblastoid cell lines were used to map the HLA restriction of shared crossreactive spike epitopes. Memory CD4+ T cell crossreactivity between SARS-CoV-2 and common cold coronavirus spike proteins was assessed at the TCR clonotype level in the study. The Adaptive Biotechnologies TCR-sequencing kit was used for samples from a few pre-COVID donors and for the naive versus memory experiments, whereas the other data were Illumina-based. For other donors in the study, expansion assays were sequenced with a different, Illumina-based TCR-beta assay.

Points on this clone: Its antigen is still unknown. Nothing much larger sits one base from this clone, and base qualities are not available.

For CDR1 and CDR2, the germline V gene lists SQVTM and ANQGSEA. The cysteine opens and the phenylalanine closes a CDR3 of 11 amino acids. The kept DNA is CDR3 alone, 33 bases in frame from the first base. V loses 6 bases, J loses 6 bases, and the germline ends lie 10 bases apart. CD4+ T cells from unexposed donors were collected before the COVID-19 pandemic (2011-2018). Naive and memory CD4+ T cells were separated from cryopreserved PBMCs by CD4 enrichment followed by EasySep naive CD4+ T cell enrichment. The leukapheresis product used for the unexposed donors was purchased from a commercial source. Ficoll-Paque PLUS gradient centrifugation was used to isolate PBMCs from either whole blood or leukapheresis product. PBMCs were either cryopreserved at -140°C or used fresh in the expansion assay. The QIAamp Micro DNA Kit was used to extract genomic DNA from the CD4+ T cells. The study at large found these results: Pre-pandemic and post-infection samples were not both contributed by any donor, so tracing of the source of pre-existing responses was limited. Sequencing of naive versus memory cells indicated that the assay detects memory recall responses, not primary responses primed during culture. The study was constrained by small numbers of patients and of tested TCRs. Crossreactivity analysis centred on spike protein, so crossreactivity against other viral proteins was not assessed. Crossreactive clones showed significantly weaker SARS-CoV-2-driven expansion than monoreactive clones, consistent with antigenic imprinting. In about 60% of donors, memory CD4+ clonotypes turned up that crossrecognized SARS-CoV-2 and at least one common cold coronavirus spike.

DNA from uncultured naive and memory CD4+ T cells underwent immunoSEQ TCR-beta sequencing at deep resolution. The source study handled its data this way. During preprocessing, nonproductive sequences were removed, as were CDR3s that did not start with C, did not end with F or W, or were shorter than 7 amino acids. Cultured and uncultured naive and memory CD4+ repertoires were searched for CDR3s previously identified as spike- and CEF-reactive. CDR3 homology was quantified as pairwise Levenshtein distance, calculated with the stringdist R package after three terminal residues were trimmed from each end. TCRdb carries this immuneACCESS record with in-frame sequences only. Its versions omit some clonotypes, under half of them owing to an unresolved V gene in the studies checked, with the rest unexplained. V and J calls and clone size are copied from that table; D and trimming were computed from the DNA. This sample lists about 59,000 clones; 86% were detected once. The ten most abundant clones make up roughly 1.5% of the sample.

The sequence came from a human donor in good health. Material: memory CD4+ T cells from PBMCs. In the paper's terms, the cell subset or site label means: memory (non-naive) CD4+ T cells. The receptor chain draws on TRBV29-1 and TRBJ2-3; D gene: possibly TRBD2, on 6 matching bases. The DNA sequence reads TGCAGCGTCTTTCTAGCGGATACGCAGTATTTT. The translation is CSVFLADTQYF.